This record covers a single TCR beta chain. Antigen unknown. This entry belongs to a study of shared clonotypes between healthy human individuals. Findings and limits, study-wide: Unshared clonotypes carried lower generation probabilities than those common to all four donors.

The CDR3 spans 16 residues. Trimming took 4 bases from V and 4 from J, leaving 16 bases between them. Germline V gives CDR1 KGHSH, CDR2 LQKENI. Caucasian adults residing in Nashville, Tennessee made up all the donors. Running of the assay took place at deep level. Sorted-subset replicate PCR reactions contained 150 to 200 ng DNA, corresponding to approximately 30,000 T cell genomes. Profiling relied on immunoSEQ multiplex PCR, and the TCRdb table lists in-frame clones only, not all of them. Seen here are 2,100,000 or so clones, under 97% observed once, and the top ten hold around 0.13%. The source is a man aged 18 to 35 in good health. Material for sequencing was naive CD4+ T cells sorted from blood. Sample subset: CD45RA+ positively selected. J is TRBJ2-2 and V is TRBV18; no reliable D call. The CDR3 DNA sequence: TGTGCCAGCTCACGCCCAAACGGGCTTAGCACCGGGGAGCTGTTTTTT. It is translated as CASSRPNGLSTGELFF.